Listed below are T cell receptor beta chains from one sample, sequenced in a study of CD4 T cells in relation to SARS-CoV-2 and coronaviruses. Using immunoSEQ multiplex PCR, the repertoire was profiled, and TCRdb retains in-frame clones only, with some absent. The data show under 50,000 clones, with roughly 88% seen just once and roughly 10% held by the top ten. Source material: memory CD4+ T cells from PBMCs. The receptors here all came from an adult with COVID-19. CDR3s include the opening cysteine and the closing phenylalanine or tryptophan. The order of the fields is V gene, clone size, D gene, J gene, CDR3 DNA, CDR3 protein. The D gene is left open where the match is weak. Clone size, where shown, is once, few, many, or a class for clones that have expanded.

v_gene: TRBV3-1/TRBV3-2
abundance: .
d_gene: .
j_gene: TRBJ2-5
CDR3nt: TGTGCCAGCAGCCCAAGACAGGGAGGCATAGAGACCCAGTACTTC
CDR3aa: CASSPRQGGIETQYF

v_gene: TRBV5-6
abundance: .
d_gene: TRBD1
j_gene: TRBJ1-6
CDR3nt: TGTGCCAGCAGCTTAGGACAGGGAAATAATTCACCCCTCCACTTT
CDR3aa: CASSLGQGNNSPLHF

v_gene: TRBV27
abundance: .
d_gene: .
j_gene: TRBJ2-5
CDR3nt: TGTGCCAGCAAGTCAGTCGATCAAGAGACCCAGTACTTC
CDR3aa: CASKSVDQETQYF

v_gene: TRBV5-1
abundance: .
d_gene: TRBD1
j_gene: TRBJ2-7
CDR3nt: TGCGCCAGCAGGTCCCAGGGGACAGGAATTTCCTACGAGCAGTACTTC
CDR3aa: CASRSQGTGISYEQYF

v_gene: TRBV10-2
abundance: .
d_gene: TRBD2
j_gene: TRBJ2-7
CDR3nt: TGCGCCAGCAACGTATTAGCGGGGGGGAGCTCCTACGAGCAGTACTTC
CDR3aa: CASNVLAGGSSYEQYF

v_gene: TRBV7-8
abundance: medium-sized
d_gene: .
j_gene: TRBJ1-6
CDR3nt: TGTGCCAGCAGCTTAAACAGAAAGCCGAACATCTATAATTCACCCCTCCACTTT
CDR3aa: CASSLNRKPNIYNSPLHF

v_gene: TRBV7-6
abundance: .
d_gene: .
j_gene: TRBJ1-3
CDR3nt: TGTGCCAGCAGCTTAGATGGGCAGGGCTCTGGAAACACCATATATTTT
CDR3aa: CASSLDGQGSGNTIYF

v_gene: TRBV21-1
abundance: .
d_gene: .
j_gene: TRBJ1-1
CDR3nt: TGTCCAAAAACTGGGAACACTGAAGCTTTCTTT
CDR3aa: CPKTGNTEAFF

v_gene: TRBV11-3
abundance: .
d_gene: .
j_gene: TRBJ2-7
CDR3nt: TGTGCCAGCAGCTTAGGAGGCGGGTACGAGCAGTACTTC
CDR3aa: CASSLGGGYEQYF

v_gene: TRBV7-9
abundance: .
d_gene: TRBD2
j_gene: TRBJ2-3
CDR3nt: TGTGCCGGTCGTGGTTGGAGACTAGCGGGGGGAGCCACAGATACGCAGTATTTT
CDR3aa: CAGRGWRLAGGATDTQYF

v_gene: TRBV20-1
abundance: .
d_gene: .
j_gene: TRBJ1-1
CDR3nt: TGCAGTGCACCTGAAGCTTTCTTT
CDR3aa: CSAPEAFF

v_gene: TRBV7-9
abundance: .
d_gene: TRBD2
j_gene: TRBJ2-4
CDR3nt: TGTGCCAGCAGCCCCAGACTAGCGGGGGGGCTGGGGGCCAAAAACATTCAGTACTTC
CDR3aa: CASSPRLAGGLGAKNIQYF

v_gene: TRBV18
abundance: .
d_gene: .
j_gene: TRBJ1-1
CDR3nt: TGTGCCAGCTCACCGTGGAGGACACCCCATGAAGCTTTCTTT
CDR3aa: CASSPWRTPHEAFF

v_gene: TRBV18
abundance: .
d_gene: TRBD1
j_gene: TRBJ1-2
CDR3nt: TGTGCCAGCTCACCGCCGGACAGGGCTGGCTACACCTTC
CDR3aa: CASSPPDRAGYTF

v_gene: TRBV6-1
abundance: .
d_gene: TRBD1
j_gene: TRBJ1-2
CDR3nt: TGTGCCAGCAGTGAAGCTACAGGGGGCCAAAGGGGTGGCTACACCTTC
CDR3aa: CASSEATGGQRGGYTF

v_gene: TRBV5-1
abundance: .
d_gene: .
j_gene: TRBJ1-1
CDR3nt: TGCGCCAGCAGCTTGGACTCAGGGAGCAGTTTGGGGGCTTTCTTT
CDR3aa: CASSLDSGSSLGAFF

v_gene: TRBV30
abundance: .
d_gene: .
j_gene: TRBJ2-1
CDR3nt: TGTGCCTGGTCTAAGGGGTACTCCTACAATGAGCAGTTCTTC
CDR3aa: CAWSKGYSYNEQFF

v_gene: TRBV18
abundance: .
d_gene: .
j_gene: TRBJ1-5
CDR3nt: TGTGCCAGCTCACCTACCGGACACTTCAATCAGCCCCAGCATTTT
CDR3aa: CASSPTGHFNQPQHF

v_gene: TRBV18
abundance: once
d_gene: .
j_gene: TRBJ2-5
CDR3nt: TGTGCCAGCTCACCACGTGTATCGGGGGGCCGAGAGACCCAGTACTTC
CDR3aa: CASSPRVSGGRETQYF

v_gene: TRBV5-6
abundance: once
d_gene: .
j_gene: TRBJ1-3
CDR3nt: TGTGCCAGCAGCTTGGGCCCCGCGGGGGCTGGAAACACCATATATTTT
CDR3aa: CASSLGPAGAGNTIYF

v_gene: TRBV2
abundance: .
d_gene: .
j_gene: TRBJ2-2
CDR3nt: TGTGCCAGCAGGTCCAGGGCGGGCACCGGGGAGCTGTTTTTT
CDR3aa: CASRSRAGTGELFF

v_gene: TRBV5-6
abundance: .
d_gene: .
j_gene: TRBJ1-1
CDR3nt: TGTGCCAGCAGGAAGACAGACACTGAAGCTTTCTTT
CDR3aa: CASRKTDTEAFF

v_gene: TRBV18
abundance: .
d_gene: .
j_gene: TRBJ2-1
CDR3nt: TGTGCCAGCTCACCACTACGGGATTTCTACAATGAGCAGTTCTTC
CDR3aa: CASSPLRDFYNEQFF

v_gene: TRBV19
abundance: few
d_gene: .
j_gene: TRBJ1-2
CDR3nt: TGTGCCAGTAGTAGCCAGACTAACTATGGCTACACCTTC
CDR3aa: CASSSQTNYGYTF